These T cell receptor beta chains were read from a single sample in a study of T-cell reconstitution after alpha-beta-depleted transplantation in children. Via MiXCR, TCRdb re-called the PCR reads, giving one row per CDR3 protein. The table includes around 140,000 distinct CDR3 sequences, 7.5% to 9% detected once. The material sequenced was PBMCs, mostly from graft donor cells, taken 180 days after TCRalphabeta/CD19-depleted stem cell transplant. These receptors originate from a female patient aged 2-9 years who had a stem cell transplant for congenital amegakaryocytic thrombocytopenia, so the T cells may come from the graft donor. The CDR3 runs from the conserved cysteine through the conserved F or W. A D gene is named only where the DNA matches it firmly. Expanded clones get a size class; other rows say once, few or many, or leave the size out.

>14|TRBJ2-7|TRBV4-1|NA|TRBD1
CASSQRQGTYEQYF
TGCGCCAGCAGCCAGCGACAGGGTACCTACGAGCAGTACTTC
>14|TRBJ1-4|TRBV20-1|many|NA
CSASWWGSPSKLFF
TGCAGTGCTAGTTGGTGGGGCTCCCCATCTAAACTGTTTTTT
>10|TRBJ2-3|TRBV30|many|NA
CAWSGGTQYF
TGTGCCTGGAGTGGGGGTACGCAGTATTTT
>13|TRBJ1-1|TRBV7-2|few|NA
CASSTHRGTEAFF
TGTGCCAGCAGCACACATAGGGGGACTGAAGCTTTCTTT
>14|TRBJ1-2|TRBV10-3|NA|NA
CAILSGQAHYGYTF
TGTGCCATTCTGTCGGGGCAGGCCCACTATGGCTACACCTTC
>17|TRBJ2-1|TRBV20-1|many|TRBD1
CSARDQIDRGQHNEQFF
TGCAGTGCTAGAGATCAGATAGACAGGGGGCAACACAATGAGCAGTTCTTC
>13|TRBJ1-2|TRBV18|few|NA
CASSPGTLYGYTF
TGTGCCAGCTCACCTGGGACACTCTATGGCTACACCTTC
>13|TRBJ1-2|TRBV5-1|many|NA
CASSTDGGMGYTF
TGCGCCAGCAGCACGGATGGGGGCATGGGCTACACCTTC
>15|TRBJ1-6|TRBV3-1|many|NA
CASSQGWAGTEALHF
TGTGCCAGCAGCCAAGGTTGGGCAGGCACCGAAGCCCTCCACTTT
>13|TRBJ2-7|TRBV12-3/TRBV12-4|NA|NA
CASSLASFYEPYF
TGTGCCAGCAGTTTAGCTAGTTTCTACGAGCCGTACTTT
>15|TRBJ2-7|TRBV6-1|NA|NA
CASSLGWTETYEQYF
TGTGCCAGCAGCCTAGGGTGGACAGAAACCTACGAGCAGTACTTC
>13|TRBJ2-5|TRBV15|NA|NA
CATSRTLQETQYF
TGTGCCACCAGCAGGACGCTCCAAGAGACCCAGTACTTC
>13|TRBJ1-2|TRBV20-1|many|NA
CSAIDRRTYGYTF
TGCAGTGCTATCGACAGGCGGACCTATGGCTACACCTTC
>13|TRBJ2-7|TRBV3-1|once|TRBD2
CASSQVAGREQYF
TGTGCCAGCAGCCAAGTAGCGGGGCGCGAGCAGTACTTC
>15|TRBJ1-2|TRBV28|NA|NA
CASSLLQPGNYGYTF
TGTGCCAGCAGTTTATTACAGCCCGGAAACTATGGCTACACCTTC
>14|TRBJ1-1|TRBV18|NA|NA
CASSPVRVNTEAFF
TGTGCCAGCTCACCAGTACGGGTGAACACTGAAGCTTTCTTT
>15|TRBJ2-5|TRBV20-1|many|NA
CSARAASSRLETQYF
TGCAGTGCTAGAGCCGCGAGCTCCAGACTAGAGACCCAGTACTTC
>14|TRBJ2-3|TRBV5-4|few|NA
CASSPGQNTDTQYF
TGTGCCAGCAGCCCCGGACAGAACACAGATACGCAGTATTTT
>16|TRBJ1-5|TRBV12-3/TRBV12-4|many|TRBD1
CASSRDRDRSNQPQHF
TGTGCCAGCAGCCGAGACCGGGACAGAAGCAATCAGCCCCAGCATTTT
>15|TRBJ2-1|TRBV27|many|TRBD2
CASSLNGGRVNEQFF
TGTGCCAGCAGTTTAAACGGCGGGAGGGTAAATGAGCAGTTCTTC
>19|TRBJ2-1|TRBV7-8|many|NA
CASSLHPKKQGGSYNEQFF
TGTGCCAGCAGCTTACACCCAAAGAAACAGGGCGGCTCCTACAATGAGCAGTTCTTC
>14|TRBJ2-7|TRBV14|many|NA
CASSQDPTDYEQYF
TGTGCCAGCAGCCAAGATCCGACGGACTACGAGCAGTACTTC
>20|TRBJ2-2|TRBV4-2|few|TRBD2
CASSPTLAAIPSLDTGELFF
TGTGCCAGCAGCCCGACACTAGCGGCGATTCCATCTCTCGACACCGGGGAGCTGTTTTTT
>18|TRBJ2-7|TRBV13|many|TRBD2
CASSTGSGLAGGPGEQYF
TGTGCCAGCTCTACAGGGTCGGGACTAGCGGGAGGGCCTGGCGAGCAGTACTTC
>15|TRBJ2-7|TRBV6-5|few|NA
CASSYTLALYYEQYF
TGTGCCAGCAGTTACACCCTAGCTCTATACTACGAGCAGTACTTC
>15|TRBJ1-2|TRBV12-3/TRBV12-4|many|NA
CASSSLSGGDYGYTF
TGTGCCAGCAGTTCGTTGTCCGGGGGCGACTATGGCTACACCTTC
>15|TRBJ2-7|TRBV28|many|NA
CASSLPGTWANEQYF
TGTGCCAGCAGTTTACCCGGGACATGGGCCAACGAGCAGTACTTC
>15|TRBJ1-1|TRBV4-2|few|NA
CASSQGDGANTEAFF
TGTGCCAGCAGCCAAGGAGACGGAGCGAACACTGAAGCTTTCTTT
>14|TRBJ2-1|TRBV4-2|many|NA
CASSQEAQGDEQFF
TGTGCCAGCAGCCAAGAGGCCCAGGGCGATGAGCAGTTCTTC
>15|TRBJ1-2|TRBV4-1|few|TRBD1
CASSQRGQGAIGYTF
TGCGCCAGCAGCCAAAGGGGCCAGGGGGCGATTGGCTACACCTTC
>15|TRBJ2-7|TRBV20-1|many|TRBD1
CSARDGQGSSYEQYF
TGCAGTGCTAGAGACGGACAGGGGTCCTCCTACGAGCAGTACTTC
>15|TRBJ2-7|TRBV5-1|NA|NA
CASSLGQATSYEQYF
TGCGCCAGCAGCTTGGGGCAGGCGACCTCCTACGAGCAGTACTTC
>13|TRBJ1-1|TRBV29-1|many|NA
CSVARGLNTEAFF
TGCAGCGTTGCTCGCGGGTTGAACACTGAAGCTTTCTTT
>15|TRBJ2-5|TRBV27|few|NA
CASSFGAGAAGTQYF
TGTGCCAGCAGTTTTGGCGCTGGAGCAGCCGGGACCCAGTACTTC
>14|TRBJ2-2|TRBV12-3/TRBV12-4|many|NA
CASRPTGRTGELFF
TGTGCCAGCAGGCCAACAGGGCGCACCGGGGAGCTGTTTTTT
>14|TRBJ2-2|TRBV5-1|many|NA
CASSLDYLAGELFF
TGCGCCAGCAGCTTGGACTACTTGGCCGGGGAGCTGTTTTTT
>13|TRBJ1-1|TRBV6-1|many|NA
CASRARAYTEAFF
TGTGCCAGCAGAGCCAGGGCGTACACTGAAGCTTTCTTT
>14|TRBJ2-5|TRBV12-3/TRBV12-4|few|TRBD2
CASSFGLANPTQYF
TGTGCCAGCAGTTTCGGACTAGCGAACCCGACCCAGTACTTC
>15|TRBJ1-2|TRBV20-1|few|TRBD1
CSAIPRDSKLYGYTF
TGCAGTGCTATCCCCCGGGACAGCAAACTCTATGGCTACACCTTC
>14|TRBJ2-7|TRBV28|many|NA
CASTPSLVPYEQYF
TGTGCCAGCACCCCGTCTCTAGTCCCCTACGAGCAGTACTTC
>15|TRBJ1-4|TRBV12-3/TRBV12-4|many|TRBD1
CASSPGTGIGEKLFF
TGTGCCAGCAGCCCCGGGACAGGGATTGGCGAAAAACTGTTTTTT
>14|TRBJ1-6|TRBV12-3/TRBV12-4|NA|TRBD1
CASSWDRANSPLHF
TGTGCCAGCAGTTGGGACAGGGCTAATTCACCCCTCCACTTT
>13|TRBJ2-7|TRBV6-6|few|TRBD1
CASSKDRAYEQYF
TGTGCCAGCAGTAAAGACAGGGCCTACGAGCAGTACTTC
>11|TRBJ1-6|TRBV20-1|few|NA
CSAIGNSPLHF
TGCAGTGCTATAGGGAATTCACCCCTCCACTTT
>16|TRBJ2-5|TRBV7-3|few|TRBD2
CASSLKGSGTQETQYF
TGTGCCAGCAGCTTAAAGGGTAGCGGGACTCAAGAGACCCAGTACTTC
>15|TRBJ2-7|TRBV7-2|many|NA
CASSLVPSRDYEQYF
TGTGCCAGCAGCTTAGTGCCGTCCCGTGACTACGAGCAGTACTTC
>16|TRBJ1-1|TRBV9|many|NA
CASSAGALGPNTEAFF
TGTGCCAGCAGCGCGGGGGCGCTAGGGCCTAACACTGAAGCTTTCTTT
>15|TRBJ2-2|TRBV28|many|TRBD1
CASSFSGGNTGELFF
TGTGCCAGCAGTTTCTCAGGGGGGAACACCGGGGAGCTGTTTTTT
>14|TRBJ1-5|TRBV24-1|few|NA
CATSADGSGQPQHF
TGTGCCACCAGTGCGGACGGCTCTGGCCAGCCCCAGCATTTT
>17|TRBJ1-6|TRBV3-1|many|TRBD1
CASSRAAGTGFNSPLHF
TGTGCCAGCAGCCGAGCCGCCGGGACAGGGTTTAATTCACCCCTCCACTTT
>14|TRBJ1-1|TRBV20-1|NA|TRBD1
CSRDRRGPNTEAFF
TGCAGTAGGGACAGGAGGGGCCCAAACACTGAAGCTTTCTTT